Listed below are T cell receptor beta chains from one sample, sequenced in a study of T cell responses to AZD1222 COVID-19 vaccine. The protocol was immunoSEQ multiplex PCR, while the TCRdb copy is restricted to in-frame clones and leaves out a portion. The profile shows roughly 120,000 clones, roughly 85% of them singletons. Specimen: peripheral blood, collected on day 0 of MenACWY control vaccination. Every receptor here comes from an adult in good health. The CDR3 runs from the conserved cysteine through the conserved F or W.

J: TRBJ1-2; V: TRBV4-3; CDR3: CASSQDYGGQGYYGYTF
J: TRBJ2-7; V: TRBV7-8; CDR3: CASSLGTYEQYF
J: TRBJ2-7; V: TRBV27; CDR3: CASSFRPGQGYYEQYF
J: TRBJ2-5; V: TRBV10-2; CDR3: CASSEKGGDRAKTQYF
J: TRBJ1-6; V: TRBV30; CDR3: CAWRQGGNSPLHF
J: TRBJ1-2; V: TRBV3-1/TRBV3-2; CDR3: CASSHRDRGGGYTF
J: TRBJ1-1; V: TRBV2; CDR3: CATGREVNTEAFF
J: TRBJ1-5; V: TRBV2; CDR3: CASGYSNQPQHF
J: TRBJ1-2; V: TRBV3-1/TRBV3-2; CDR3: CASSPRTGVEGYTF
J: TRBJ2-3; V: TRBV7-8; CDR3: CASSSYRGGDTQYF
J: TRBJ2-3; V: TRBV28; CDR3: CASSTGGPRTQYF
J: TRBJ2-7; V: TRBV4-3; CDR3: CASSSDRGLNEQYF
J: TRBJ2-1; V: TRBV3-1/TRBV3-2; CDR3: CASSWRDGDNEQFF
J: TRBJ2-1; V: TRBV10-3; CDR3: CAISDPGSPRALNEQFF
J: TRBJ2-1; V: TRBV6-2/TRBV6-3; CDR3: CASSYFGQGYNEQFF
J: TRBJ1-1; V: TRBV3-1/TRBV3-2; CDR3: CASSRSGTVNTEAFF
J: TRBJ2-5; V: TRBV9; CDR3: CASSSRTSSGGTQYF
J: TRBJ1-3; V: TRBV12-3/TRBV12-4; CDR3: CASTQNSGNTIYF
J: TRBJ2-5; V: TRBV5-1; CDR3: CASRTGGQETQYF
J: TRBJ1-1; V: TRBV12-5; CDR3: CASGLESYTEAFF
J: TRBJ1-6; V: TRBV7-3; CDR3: CASSSSGTEDYNSPLHF
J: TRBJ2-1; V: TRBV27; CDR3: CASSLGASVLSYNEQFF
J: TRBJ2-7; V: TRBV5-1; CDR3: CASSLGGSANEQYF
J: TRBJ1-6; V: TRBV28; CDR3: CASIDRYNSPLHF
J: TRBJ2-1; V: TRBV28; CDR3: CASSSPPSGGANEQFF
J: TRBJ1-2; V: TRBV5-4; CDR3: CASSLSVSAGKRDGYTF
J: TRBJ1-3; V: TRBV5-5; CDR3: CASSSPVSGGLGSGNTIYF
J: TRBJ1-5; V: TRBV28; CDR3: CVVGGSNQPQHF
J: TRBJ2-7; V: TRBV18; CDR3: CASSPGGYDEQYF
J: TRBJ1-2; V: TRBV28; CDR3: CASNGGRAGYTF
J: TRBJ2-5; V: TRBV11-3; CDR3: CASSLKRGGTGQETQYF
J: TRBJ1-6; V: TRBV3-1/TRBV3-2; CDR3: CARAPPRGDGSPLHF
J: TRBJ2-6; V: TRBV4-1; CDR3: CASSPGVSTGANVLTF
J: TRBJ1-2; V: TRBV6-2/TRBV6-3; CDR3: CASSPQVTGFYGYTF
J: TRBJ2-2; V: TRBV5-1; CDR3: CASRGRLGSTGELFF
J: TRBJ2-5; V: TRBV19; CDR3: CASSSTETQYF
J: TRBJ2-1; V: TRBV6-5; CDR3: CASSYTPLDRGDRFF
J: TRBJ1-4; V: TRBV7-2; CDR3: CASSLGQGAEKLFF
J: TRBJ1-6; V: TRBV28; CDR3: CASSSRLTGANSPLHF
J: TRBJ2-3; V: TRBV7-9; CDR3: CASSITGASTDTQYF
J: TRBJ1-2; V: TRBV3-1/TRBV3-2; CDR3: CASSQEAPRPQGFNYGYTF
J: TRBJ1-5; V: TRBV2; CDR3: CASHRGQGNQPQHF
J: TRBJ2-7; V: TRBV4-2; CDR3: CASSQEVGGPYEQYF
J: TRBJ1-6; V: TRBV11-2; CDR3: CASRGGVTYNSPLHF
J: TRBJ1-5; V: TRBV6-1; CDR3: CASSETGNNQPQHF
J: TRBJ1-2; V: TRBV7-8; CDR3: CASSLVPGGSPYGYTF
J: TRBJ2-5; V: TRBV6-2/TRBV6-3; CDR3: CASSNGQGGGQETQYF
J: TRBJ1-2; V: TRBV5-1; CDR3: CASSLGQGNLYGYTF
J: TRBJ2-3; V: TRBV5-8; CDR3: CASSSGLRKTSTDTQYF
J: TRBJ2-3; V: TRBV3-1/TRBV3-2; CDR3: CASSQSWLGTDTQYF
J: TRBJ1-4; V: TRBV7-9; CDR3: CARRGATNEKLFF
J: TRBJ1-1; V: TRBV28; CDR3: CASSSGGGRRGTEAFF
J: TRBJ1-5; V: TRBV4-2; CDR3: CASSQAPGSNQPQHF